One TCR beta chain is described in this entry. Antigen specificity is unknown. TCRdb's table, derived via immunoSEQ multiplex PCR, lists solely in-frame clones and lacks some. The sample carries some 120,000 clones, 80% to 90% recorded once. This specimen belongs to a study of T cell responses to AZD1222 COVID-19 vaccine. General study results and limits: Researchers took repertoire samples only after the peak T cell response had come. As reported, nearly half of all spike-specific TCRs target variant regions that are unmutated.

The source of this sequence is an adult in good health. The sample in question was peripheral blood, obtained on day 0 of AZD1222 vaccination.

Written as DNA, the CDR3 is TGTGCCAGCAGGCGTATATGGGGGGGGATCGCCGGGGAGCTGTTTTTT. It yields the protein CASRRIWGGIAGELFF. The chain is built from TRBV28 and TRBJ2-2; 7 bases agree with TRBD2. Germline-derived CDR1 and CDR2 are MDHEN and SYDVKM. The CDR3 covers 16 residues. V trimming: 6 bases; J trimming: 6 bases; junction bases outside the gene matches: 13.